Below are 21 T cell receptor beta chains sequenced from a single sample in a study of cytomegalovirus exposure and HLA in healthy donors. In the PCR, 60 Vbeta and 13 Jbeta primers were used. Libraries were prepared by immunoSEQ multiplex PCR; TCRdb keeps only in-frame clonotypes and omits some of them. The sample lists about 110,000 clones; 77% were seen once. What was sequenced was PBMCs. These receptors came from a male donor in good health and CMV-seronegative.

The chain couples TRBV6-5 to TRBJ2-3; no reliable D call. V was clipped by 6 bases and J by 0 bases, with 13 bases between them. The CDR3 length is 15 residues. The germline CDR1 and CDR2 sequences are MNHEY and SVGAGI. The CDR3 region is CASSYRGVSTDTQYF. DNA of the CDR3: TGTGCCAGCAGCTACCGCGGAGTTAGCACAGATACGCAGTATTTT.

This sequence joins TRBV19 and TRBJ2-7, with TRBD1 identical over 11 bases. V dropped 8 bases and J dropped 0; count of bases not matched to a gene: 0. The germline V gene has CDR1 LNHDA and CDR2 SQIVND (reference sequence). The CDR3 spans 13 residues. For the CDR3, the DNA is TGTGCCAGTGGGACAGGGGGCTCCTACGAGCAGTACTTC. Amino acids: CASGTGGSYEQYF.

This CDR3 is CASSPRQGPGETQYF. DNA of the CDR3: TGTGCCAGCAGCCCCCGACAGGGGCCCGGAGAGACCCAGTACTTC. The rearrangement joins TRBV7-2 to TRBJ2-5, with 8 positions matching TRBD1. The germline gives CDR1 SGHTA, CDR2 FQGNSA. The V and J ends lost 5 bases and 4 bases, in that order; junction bases with no gene match: 9. The CDR3 is made up of 15 amino acids.

V and J are TRBV25-1 and TRBJ2-1, with D perhaps TRBD2 (6 bases). Deletions cut 5 bases from V and 4 bases from J, with 15 bases between. There are 15 residues in the CDR3. In germline, CDR1 is MGHDK, CDR2 SYGVNS. The CDR3 here is CASSLGGTVYNEQFF. CDR3 DNA: TGTGCCAGCAGTTTAGGCGGGACGGTGTACAATGAGCAGTTCTTC.

This clone was recorded once. The chain recombines TRBV5-1 with TRBJ1-4, with unresolved D. The V gene's germline CDR1 is SGHRS and CDR2 YFSETQ. This CDR3 is 14 amino acids long. Trimming took 4 bases from V and 7 from J, leaving 14 bases between them. CDR3 amino acids: CASSIQPGSEKLFF. CDR3 DNA sequence: TGCGCCAGCAGCATACAACCGGGGAGTGAAAAACTGTTTTTT.

The chain has TRBV27 and TRBJ2-1, with D possibly matching TRBD2 (6 bases). Germline V gene data show CDR1 as MNHEY and CDR2 as SMNVEV (reference sequence). This CDR3 region has 15 residues. V lost 5 bases and J 7 bases, leaving 18 bases between the germline ends. The CDR3 loop is CASSGLTGRWNEQFF. DNA for the CDR3: TGTGCCAGCAGTGGACTAACCGGGAGATGGAATGAGCAGTTCTTC.

The chain combines TRBV29-1 with TRBJ2-5; D is undetermined. The DNA end is a closer match to TRBJ2-7, so the J assignment may be wrong. Germline assignment: CDR1 SQVTM and CDR2 ANQGSEA. CDR3 length equals 11 residues. The CDR3 DNA reads TGCAGCGTTGGATTCATCCACGAGCAGTACTTC. Its translation: CSVGFIHEQYF.

V is TRBV11-2 and J is TRBJ2-5, with D possibly matching TRBD2 (5 bases). Germline loops: CDR1 SGHAT, CDR2 FQNNGV. CDR3 length: 14 amino acids. V dropped 8 bases and J dropped 0 bases, with 13 bases sitting between them. CDR3 sequence (DNA): TGTGCCAGCGCCCCGGGGAGTAACCAAGAGACCCAGTACTTC. Protein product: CASAPGSNQETQYF. The entire variable domain, with the rest obtained from reference TRBV11-2 and TRBJ2-5, is as follows: EAGVAQSPRYKIIEKRQSVAFWCNPISGHATLYWYQQILGQGPKLLIQFQNNGVVDDSQLPKDRFSAERLKGVDSTLKIQPAKLEDSAVYLCASAPGSNQETQYFGPGTRLLVL.

The count of this clone is one. The chain uses TRBV28 and TRBJ2-4; D unclear. CDR1 and CDR2 from the germline V gene are MDHEN and SYDVKM. The CDR3 is 16 residues long. Deletions cut 3 bases from V and 0 bases from J, with 12 bases between. DNA of the CDR3: TGTGCCAGCAGTTTCGGAGAGAATCTAGCCAAAAACATTCAGTACTTC. The encoded protein is CASSFGENLAKNIQYF. Full variable domain (rest looked up from reference TRBV28 and TRBJ2-4): DVKVTQSSRYLVKRTGEKVFLECVQDMDHENMFWYRQDPGLGLRLIYFSYDVKMKEKGDIPEGYSVSREKKERFSLILESASTNQTSMYLCASSFGENLAKNIQYFGAGTRLSVL.

This clone has just one count. J is TRBJ2-3 and V is TRBV18; 7 bases map to TRBD1. Germline CDR1 and CDR2: KGHSH and LQKENI. V gave up 6 bases and J gave up 3 bases; unmatched junction bases: 3. This CDR3 region has 13 residues. CDR3 DNA sequence: TGTGCCAGCTCCCAACAGGGGACAGATACGCAGTATTTT. Encoded protein: CASSQQGTDTQYF.

In its sample, this clone was seen a few times. The genes are TRBV4-1 and TRBJ2-1; possible D gene TRBD2, 6 bases. Between the trimmed V and J ends, which lost 0 bases and 8 bases, there was a span of 8 bases. The germline V gene encodes CDR1 MGHRA and CDR2 YSYEKL. The CDR3 contains 13 residues. The CDR3 sequence is CASSQELADEQFF. In nucleotides, the CDR3 is TGCGCCAGCAGCCAAGAACTAGCCGATGAGCAGTTCTTC.

V gene TRBV5-1 combines with J gene TRBJ2-5, with 15 bases that match TRBD2. The ends lost 6 bases at V and 4 bases at J; junction bases unmatched: 4. The V gene's germline CDR1 is SGHRS and CDR2 YFSETQ. The CDR3 covers 15 residues. The CDR3 is CASTPGLAGGETQYF. The CDR3 nucleotides read TGCGCCAGCACCCCGGGACTAGCGGGAGGAGAGACCCAGTACTTC.

This clone appeared a single time. This CDR3 reads CASLSWGESTDTQYF. The CDR3 DNA sequence: TGTGCCAGCCTCTCCTGGGGGGAAAGCACAGATACGCAGTATTTT. J is TRBJ2-3 and V is TRBV28; weak D call: TRBD2 (6 bases). Germline V gene sequence: CDR1 MDHEN, CDR2 SYDVKM. The CDR3 spans 15 residues. The V end was cut by 8 bases, the J end by 0 bases, with 15 bases between.

The rearrangement links TRBV5-1 to TRBJ1-1, with 10 bases lining up with TRBD1. This CDR3 is 14 amino acids long. V gave up 4 bases and J gave up 2 bases; unmatched junction bases: 2. Germline CDR1 is SGHRS and CDR2 is YFSETQ. CDR3 nucleotides: TGCGCCAGCAGCCGGACAGGGGGAAACACTGAAGCTTTCTTT. Translating it yields CASSRTGGNTEAFF.

V usage is TRBV10-1 and J usage is TRBJ1-1, with D hard to call. V was cut by 6 bases and J by 1 base, with 9 bases left in between. This CDR3 region has 13 residues. Germline CDR1 reads WNHNN; CDR2 reads SYGVQD (reference sequence). CDR3 nucleotide sequence: TGCGCCAGCAGAAGCAACAGGAACACTGAAGCTTTCTTT. Amino acid sequence: CASRSNRNTEAFF.

This clone was detected only a few times. The J gene is TRBJ1-1, the V gene TRBV7-6; D may be TRBD1 (6 bases). The V gene lost 5 bases and the J gene lost 0 bases, with 13 bases spanning the gap. CDR1 is SGHVS and CDR2 is FNYEAQ in the germline V gene. The CDR3 is made up of 15 amino acids. The CDR3 is CASSPRQVVNTEAFF. The CDR3 region has the DNA TGTGCCAGCAGCCCAAGACAGGTGGTGAACACTGAAGCTTTCTTT.

V and J are TRBV15 and TRBJ1-2; possibly TRBD1 for D (5 bases). The CDR3 contains 14 residues. Germline CDR1 is LNHNV and CDR2 is YYDKDF (reference sequence). Between the trimmed V and J ends, which lost 1 base and 3 bases, there was a span of 9 bases. The chain's CDR3 is CATSRGGGDYGYTF. CDR3 sequence (DNA): TGTGCCACCAGCAGAGGGGGAGGGGACTATGGCTACACCTTC.

This chain connects TRBV19 to TRBJ1-2, with D possibly being TRBD1 (5 bases). The germline V and J ends were trimmed by 5 bases and 0 bases, with 19 bases remaining between them. Per the germline V gene, CDR1 is LNHDA and CDR2 is SQIVND (reference sequence). The CDR3 consists of 17 residues. The CDR3 nucleotides are TGTGCCAGTAGTTACATAGACTCCAGGGAATCTAACTATGGCTACACCTTC. This codes for CASSYIDSRESNYGYTF.

The rearrangement uses TRBV19 and TRBJ2-7; D might be TRBD1 (6 bases). The germline V gene encodes CDR1 LNHDA and CDR2 SQIVND (reference sequence). V was clipped by 3 bases and J by 2 bases, with 8 bases between them. CDR3 length: 13 amino acids. The chain's CDR3 is CASSMGAAYEQYF. The CDR3 DNA follows: TGTGCCAGTAGTATGGGGGCAGCCTACGAGCAGTACTTC.

The CDR3 DNA follows: TGTGCCAGCAGCCGCTTCTGGCAGGGGTACTACGAGCAGTACTTC. It encodes CASSRFWQGYYEQYF. The chain couples TRBV6-5 to TRBJ2-7; tentatively, D is TRBD1 (6 bases). Per germline, CDR1 MNHEY and CDR2 SVGAGI. Trimming left V 6 bases short and J 3 bases short, with 18 bases between. The CDR3 has 15 residues.

This rearrangement joins TRBV27 to TRBJ2-1, with 12 bases that match TRBD2. Unmatched junction bases numbered 19, after V lost 6 bases and J lost 4 bases. This CDR3 spans 20 amino acids. Looked up from germline, CDR1 is MNHEY and CDR2 is SMNVEV (reference sequence). DNA of the CDR3: TGTGCCAGCAGGACACAACAGGGGGCACCCACTAGCGGGAGGTACAATGAGCAGTTCTTC. It specifies CASRTQQGAPTSGRYNEQFF.